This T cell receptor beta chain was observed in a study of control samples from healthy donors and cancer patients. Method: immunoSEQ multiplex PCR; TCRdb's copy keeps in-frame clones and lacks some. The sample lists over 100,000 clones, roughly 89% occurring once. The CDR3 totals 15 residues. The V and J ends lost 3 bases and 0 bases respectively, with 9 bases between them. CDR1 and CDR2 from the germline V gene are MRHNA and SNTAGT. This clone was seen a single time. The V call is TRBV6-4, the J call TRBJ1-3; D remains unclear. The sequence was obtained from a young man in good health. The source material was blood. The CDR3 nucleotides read TGTGCCAGCAGTGAGGGCAGGAGCTCTGGAAACACCATATATTTT. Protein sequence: CASSEGRSSGNTIYF.